Presented here are 13 T cell receptor beta chains from one specimen sequenced in a study of blood T cell repertoires in COVID-19. TCRdb keeps only in-frame clones here, not all; method: immunoSEQ multiplex PCR. The sample consists of about 100,000 clones, 85% to 95% of them appearing once. The sample comprised peripheral blood. The receptors were gathered from a man aged 55 to 70 with acute or convalescent COVID-19.

This clone was observed a single time. V and J are TRBV3-1 (or the pseudogene TRBV3-2) and TRBJ2-1; 8 positions agree with TRBD2. Looked up from germline, CDR1 is LGHDT and CDR2 is YNNKEL (reference sequence). The CDR3 runs 15 residues. V lost 2 bases and J lost 7; bases outside the gene matches: 7. The CDR3 sequence is CASSQTGGPGNEQFF. The CDR3 nucleotides read TGTGCCAGCAGCCAAACGGGAGGGCCGGGGAATGAGCAGTTCTTC.

This chain links TRBV28 with TRBJ2-7; 7 bases are a match to TRBD2. V dropped 4 bases and J dropped 0; count of bases not matched to a gene: 9. CDR1 and CDR2 from the germline V gene are MDHEN and SYDVKM. The CDR3 length is 16 residues. CDR3 sequence: CASSSLRLAGSYEQYF. In DNA form, the CDR3 reads TGTGCCAGCAGTTCCCTCCGACTAGCCGGCTCCTACGAGCAGTACTTC.

This clone was observed many times. The chain links TRBV9 to TRBJ1-1, with D possibly being TRBD1 (5 bases). V shed 3 bases and J shed 6 bases, with 18 bases lying between them. CDR1 is SGDLS and CDR2 is YYNGEE in the germline V gene. There are 15 residues in the CDR3. The CDR3 nucleotides read TGTGCCAGCAGCGCTGATCGGGGGGGTGGCCCTGAAGCTTTCTTT. Translation: CASSADRGGGPEAFF.

V and J are TRBV19 and TRBJ1-5; 7 bases line up with TRBD1. In germline, CDR1 is LNHDA, CDR2 SQIVND (reference sequence). CDR3 length: 14 amino acids. V shed 4 bases, J shed 9 bases, and the junction held 9 bases outside the gene matches. Here the CDR3 reads CASSTGGSLGPQHF. CDR3 DNA sequence: TGTGCCAGTAGTACAGGGGGGAGCCTAGGGCCCCAGCATTTT. The full variable domain, its missing parts supplied by reference TRBV19 and TRBJ1-5, is DGGITQSPKYLFRKEGQNVTLSCEQNLNHDAMYWYRQDPGQGLRLIYYSQIVNDFQKGDIAEGYSVSREKKESFPLTVTSAQKNPTAFYLCASSTGGSLGPQHFGDGTRLSIL.

This chain uses TRBV27 with TRBJ2-1, with 10 bases fitting TRBD2. With 7 bases clipped from V and 3 bases from J, the junction kept 9 bases outside the gene matches. The germline CDR1 and CDR2 sequences are MNHEY and SMNVEV (reference sequence). The CDR3 contains 16 residues. CDR3 in amino acids: CASKPRASGSYNEQFF. CDR3 coding DNA: TGTGCCAGCAAACCTCGCGCTAGCGGGAGCTACAATGAGCAGTTCTTC.

This clone has a handful of counts. V and J are TRBV28 and TRBJ1-5; no reliable D call. This CDR3 comprises 14 residues. The V gene's germline CDR1 is MDHEN and CDR2 SYDVKM. V shed 7 bases and J shed 1 base, with 11 bases lying between them. CDR3 DNA sequence: TGTGCCAGCACCCTCCCGGGGAGCAATCAGCCCCAGCATTTT. It is translated as CASTLPGSNQPQHF.

This clone was seen once. This chain uses TRBV4-3 with TRBJ2-7, with D possibly matching TRBD2 (6 bases). The CDR3 length is 14 residues. V was trimmed by 4 bases and J by 3 bases, leaving 13 bases between them. Per the germline V gene, CDR1 is LGHNA and CDR2 is YSLEER. The CDR3 is CASSLGRRGYEQYF. CDR3 DNA: TGCGCCAGCAGCCTAGGGAGGAGGGGCTACGAGCAGTACTTC.

The CDR3 here is CASGSMSGMNTGELFF. The CDR3 DNA reads TGTGCCAGCGGCAGCATGAGCGGGATGAACACCGGGGAGCTGTTTTTT. This chain uses TRBV2 with TRBJ2-2, with 7 bases fitting TRBD2. From germline, CDR1 is SNHLY and CDR2 FYNNEI. The CDR3 extends over 16 amino acids. V was pared by 8 bases and J by 1 base, with 10 bases of the junction left unmatched.

The genes are TRBV14 and TRBJ2-7; 11 nucleotides align to TRBD2. Germline trimming cut 4 bases from V and 4 bases from J; bases unmatched to any gene: 3. The CDR3 extends over 14 amino acids. Germline CDR1 is SGHDN and CDR2 is FVKESK. The CDR3 sequence is CASSRLAGWYEQYF. Here the CDR3 DNA reads TGTGCCAGCAGCCGACTAGCGGGATGGTACGAGCAGTACTTC.

The rearrangement links TRBV7-9 to TRBJ1-6; D unclear. The germline V gene encodes CDR1 SEHNR and CDR2 FQNEAQ (reference sequence). Deletions cut 6 bases from V and 7 bases from J, with 7 bases between. The CDR3 contains 12 residues. The CDR3 sequence: CASSFTNSPLHF. The DNA for the CDR3 is TGTGCCAGCAGTTTCACAAATTCACCCCTCCACTTT. The entire variable domain, with the rest obtained from reference TRBV7-9 and TRBJ1-6, is as follows: DTGVSQNPRHKITKRGQNVTFRCDPISEHNRLYWYRQTLGQGPEFLTYFQNEAQLEKSRLLSDRFSAERPKGSFSTLEIQRTEQGDSAMYLCASSFTNSPLHFGNGTRLTVT.

CDR3 nucleotide sequence: TGTGCCAGCAGTCCCGCGATTGGGGAGCTGTTTTTT. Translating it yields CASSPAIGELFF. The V gene is TRBV27, the J gene TRBJ2-2; D is uncertain. Per the germline V gene, CDR1 is MNHEY and CDR2 is SMNVEV (reference sequence). The CDR3 is 12 residues long. Between the trimmed V and J ends, which lost 5 bases and 8 bases, there was a span of 9 bases.

The chain recombines TRBV24-1 with TRBJ2-1; 10 bases map to TRBD2. The CDR3 spans 18 residues. Germline V lookup: CDR1 KGHDR, CDR2 SFDVKD. The trim removed 4 bases at V and 0 bases at J, leaving 8 bases unmatched. This CDR3 reads CATSDRTSGVSSYNEQFF. Written as DNA, the CDR3 is TGTGCCACCAGTGACCGTACTAGCGGGGTGAGCTCCTACAATGAGCAGTTCTTC.

V usage is TRBV11-3 and J usage is TRBJ2-4; the match to TRBD2 covers 9 bases. The germline CDR1 and CDR2 sequences are SGHNT and YENEEA. Losses at the gene ends were 5 bases for V and 0 bases for J; bases not matched to a gene: 14. The CDR3 spans 19 residues. CDR3 protein: CASSPPILAGYGAKNIQYF. The CDR3 DNA reads as TGTGCCAGCAGCCCCCCGATACTAGCGGGCTATGGAGCCAAAAACATTCAGTACTTC. Based on the CDR3 plus reference TRBV11-3 and TRBJ2-4, the full variable domain is EAGVVQSPRYKIIEKKQPVAFWCNPISGHNTLYWYLQNLGQGPELLIRYENEEAVDDSQLPKDRFSAERLKGVDSTLKIQPAELGDSAVYLCASSPPILAGYGAKNIQYFGAGTRLSVL.